The 2 T cell receptor beta chains below were found in one sample sequenced in a study of long-term antiretroviral therapy in people with HIV. Running of the v3.0 immunoSEQ assay took place at survey level. The repertoire was sequenced with immunoSEQ multiplex PCR; TCRdb's copy has only in-frame clones and lacks some. The table has under 30,000 clones, about four fifths seen once; the top ten hold approximately 6%. Sequenced material: unsorted PBMCs, taken 4.4 years after starting antiretroviral therapy. These receptors all stem from a man aged 30 to 39 with HIV.

The chain links TRBV29-1 to TRBJ1-2, with a possible D match to TRBD1 (6 bases). Trimming took 3 bases from V and 10 from J, leaving 15 bases between them. The CDR3 is 12 residues long. Germline CDR1 is SQVTM and CDR2 is ANQGSEA. In DNA, the CDR3 is TGCAGCGTTGATTCAGGGGAGCGGGTCTACACCTTC. Translating gives CSVDSGERVYTF.

V gene TRBV18 combines with J gene TRBJ2-5, with TRBD2 identical over 8 bases. Trimming cost V 3 bases and J 5 bases; bases outside gene matches: 8. The CDR3 is 15 amino acids. Germline-derived CDR1 and CDR2 are KGHSH and LQKENI. This CDR3 reads CASSPSGTRMETQYF. In DNA, the CDR3 is TGTGCCAGCTCACCCTCCGGGACTAGAATGGAGACCCAGTACTTC.